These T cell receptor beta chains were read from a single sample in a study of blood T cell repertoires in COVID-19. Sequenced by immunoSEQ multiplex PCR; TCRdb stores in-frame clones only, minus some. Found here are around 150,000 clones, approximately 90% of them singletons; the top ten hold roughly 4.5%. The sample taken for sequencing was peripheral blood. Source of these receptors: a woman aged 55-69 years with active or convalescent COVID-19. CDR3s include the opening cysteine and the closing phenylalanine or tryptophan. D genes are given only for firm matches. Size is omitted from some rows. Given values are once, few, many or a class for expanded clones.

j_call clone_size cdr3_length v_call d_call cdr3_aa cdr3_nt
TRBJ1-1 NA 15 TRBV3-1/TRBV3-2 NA CASSTNLGGNTEAFF TGTGCCAGCAGCACGAACCTGGGGGGTAACACTGAAGCTTTCTTT
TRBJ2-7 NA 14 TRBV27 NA CASSSGGWGDEQYF TGTGCCAGCAGCTCCGGGGGTTGGGGGGACGAGCAGTACTTC
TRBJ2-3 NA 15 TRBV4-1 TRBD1 CASSPGQGNTDTQYF TGCGCCAGCAGTCCGGGACAGGGGAACACAGATACGCAGTATTTT
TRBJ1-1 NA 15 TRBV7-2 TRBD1 CASSLEGADSSEAFF TGTGCCAGCAGCTTAGAGGGGGCGGACAGCTCTGAAGCTTTCTTT
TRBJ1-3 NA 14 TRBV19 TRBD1 CASHRGSSGNTIYF TGTGCCAGCCACAGGGGAAGCTCTGGAAACACCATATATTTT
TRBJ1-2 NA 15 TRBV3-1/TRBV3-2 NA CASSQDVTGAYGYTF TGTGCCAGCAGCCAAGATGTTACAGGAGCCTATGGCTACACCTTC
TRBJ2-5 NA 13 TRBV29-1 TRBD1 CSVVGQGKETQYF TGCAGCGTCGTTGGACAGGGGAAAGAGACCCAGTACTTC
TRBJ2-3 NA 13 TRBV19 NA CASSTANLDTQYF TGTGCCAGTAGTACTGCTAATTTGGATACGCAGTATTTT
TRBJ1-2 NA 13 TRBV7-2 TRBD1 CASSDRQGYGYTF TGTGCCAGCAGCGACCGACAGGGCTATGGCTACACCTTC
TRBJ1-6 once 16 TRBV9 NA CASSVDDSSYNSPLHF TGTGCCAGCAGCGTAGACGATAGCTCCTATAATTCACCCCTCCACTTT
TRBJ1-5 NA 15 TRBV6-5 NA CASSYSIYSNQPQHF TGTGCCAGCAGTTACAGTATCTATAGCAATCAGCCCCAGCATTTT
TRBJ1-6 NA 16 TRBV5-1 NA CASSLDLGGYNSPLHF TGCGCCAGCAGCTTGGATCTGGGGGGTTATAATTCACCCCTCCACTTT
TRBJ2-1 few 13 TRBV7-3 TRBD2 CASSSGGIGEQFF TGTGCCAGCTCTAGCGGGGGGATAGGAGAGCAGTTCTTC
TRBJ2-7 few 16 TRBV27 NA CASSPVRDGGLYEQYF TGTGCCAGCAGTCCAGTCCGGGACGGGGGATTATACGAGCAGTACTTC
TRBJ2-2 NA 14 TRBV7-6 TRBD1 CASSGTGTAGELFF TGTGCCAGCAGTGGGACAGGGACGGCCGGGGAGCTGTTTTTT
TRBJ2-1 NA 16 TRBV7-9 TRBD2 CASSFPRGGVLNEQFF TGTGCCAGCAGCTTTCCACGGGGGGGCGTTTTGAATGAGCAGTTCTTC
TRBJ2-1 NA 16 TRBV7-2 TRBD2 CASSWGLAGGPHEQFF TGTGCCAGCAGCTGGGGACTAGCGGGGGGGCCCCATGAGCAGTTCTTC
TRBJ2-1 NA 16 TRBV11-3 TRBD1 CASSLTGGVSYNEQFF TGTGCCAGCAGCTTAACAGGGGGCGTCTCCTACAATGAGCAGTTCTTC
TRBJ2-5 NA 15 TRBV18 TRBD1 CASSLRQGSGETQYF TGTGCCAGCTCACTACGACAGGGGTCTGGAGAGACCCAGTACTTC
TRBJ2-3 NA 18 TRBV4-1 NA CASSQVGVAGLGTDTQYF TGCGCCAGCAGCCAAGTCGGGGTGGCGGGGTTAGGCACAGATACGCAGTATTTT
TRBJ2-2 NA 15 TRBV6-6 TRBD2 CASSYPGGGDGELFF TGTGCCAGCAGTTACCCGGGGGGGGGCGACGGGGAGCTGTTTTTT
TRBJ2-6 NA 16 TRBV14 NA CASGTSRGVGANVLTF TGTGCCAGTGGGACTTCCCGAGGGGTTGGGGCCAACGTCCTGACTTTC
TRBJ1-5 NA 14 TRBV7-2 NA CASSFVGANQPQHF TGTGCCAGCAGCTTTGTAGGGGCAAATCAGCCCCAGCATTTT
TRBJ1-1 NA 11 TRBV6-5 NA CASSPGTEAFF TGTGCCAGCAGCCCGGGCACTGAAGCTTTCTTT
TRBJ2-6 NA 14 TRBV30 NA CACSRVTGANVLTF TGTGCCTGTTCCAGGGTAACCGGGGCCAACGTCCTGACTTTC
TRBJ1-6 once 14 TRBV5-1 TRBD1 CASRGDSGNSPLHF TGCGCCAGCAGGGGGGACAGTGGAAATTCACCCCTCCACTTT
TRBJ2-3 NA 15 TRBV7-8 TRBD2 CATTGRLAWADTQYF TGTGCCACCACTGGGAGACTAGCCTGGGCGGATACGCAGTATTTT
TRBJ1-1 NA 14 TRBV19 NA CASRVDRRITEAFF TGTGCCAGTAGGGTGGACCGGAGGATCACTGAAGCTTTCTTT
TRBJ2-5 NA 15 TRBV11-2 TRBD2 CASSLGLAGVETQYF TGTGCCAGCAGCCTAGGACTAGCGGGGGTTGAGACCCAGTACTTC
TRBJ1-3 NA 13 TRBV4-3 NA CASSQVTGNTIYF TGCGCCAGCAGCCAAGTGACAGGAAACACCATATATTTT
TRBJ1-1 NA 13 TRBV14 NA CASSSSSNTEAFF TGTGCCAGCAGCTCTAGCTCGAACACTGAAGCTTTCTTT
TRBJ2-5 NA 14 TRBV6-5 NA CASRLGPNQETQYF TGTGCCAGCAGGCTTGGGCCAAACCAAGAGACCCAGTACTTC
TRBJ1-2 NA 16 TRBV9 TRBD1 CASSDRTGGNNYGYTF TGTGCCAGCAGCGACCGGACAGGGGGCAACAACTATGGCTACACCTTC
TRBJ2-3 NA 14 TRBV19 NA CASRPGRGTDTQYF TGTGCCAGCCGGCCAGGGCGTGGCACAGATACGCAGTATTTT
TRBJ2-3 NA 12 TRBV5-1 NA CASGGSTDTQYF TGCGCCAGCGGAGGTAGCACAGATACGCAGTATTTT
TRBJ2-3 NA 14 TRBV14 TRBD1 CASSQGTGAFTQYF TGTGCCAGCAGCCAGGGTACAGGGGCATTTACGCAGTATTTT
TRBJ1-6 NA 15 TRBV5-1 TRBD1 CATKTGNSYNSPLHF TGCGCCACCAAGACAGGGAACTCCTATAATTCACCCCTCCACTTT
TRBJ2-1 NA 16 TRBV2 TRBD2 CASKLAGGSSYNEQFF TGTGCCAGCAAGCTAGCGGGGGGGAGCTCCTACAATGAGCAGTTCTTC
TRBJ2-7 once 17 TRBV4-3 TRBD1 CASSQGGPGQGTYEQYF TGCGCCAGCAGCCAAGGAGGACCGGGACAGGGGACCTACGAGCAGTACTTC
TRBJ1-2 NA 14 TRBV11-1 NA CASSLGPTVWGYTF TGTGCCAGCAGCTTGGGGCCCACCGTGTGGGGCTACACCTTC